A selection of T cell receptor beta chains follows, all from one sample in a study of cytomegalovirus exposure and HLA in healthy donors. Generated by immunoSEQ multiplex PCR, the TCRdb table keeps only in-frame clones and is missing some. Of 100,000 to 140,000 clones listed, roughly 82% were seen once; the top ten hold approximately 2.6%. Sequenced input: PBMCs. All receptors come from a man aged 25 to 40 in good health and CMV-seropositive. Each CDR3 is given with its conserved first and last residue. D genes are given only for firm matches. For some rows the clone size is stated as once, few or many, or as a class when expanded; others skip it.

clone_size,v_call,d_call,j_call,cdr3_aa,cdr3_nt
once,TRBV2,-,TRBJ2-7,CASSETHEQYF,TGTGCCAGCAGTGAAACTCACGAGCAGTACTTC
-,TRBV5-5,TRBD1,TRBJ2-5,CASRQEQGVETQYF,TGTGCCAGCAGACAAGAGCAGGGGGTCGAGACCCAGTACTTC
-,TRBV29-1,-,TRBJ2-7,CSVEVDSYEQYF,TGCAGCGTTGAAGTGGACAGCTACGAGCAGTACTTC
-,TRBV10-2,-,TRBJ2-5,CASSESSSYQETQYF,TGCGCCAGCAGTGAGTCCTCTTCGTACCAAGAGACCCAGTACTTC
-,TRBV5-1,-,TRBJ1-2,CASSLAQGNHGYTF,TGCGCCAGCAGCTTGGCCCAGGGTAATCATGGCTACACCTTC
-,TRBV10-1,TRBD1,TRBJ2-3,CASSDPTGTADTQYF,TGCGCCAGCAGTGACCCGACAGGGACCGCAGATACGCAGTATTTT
-,TRBV7-9,TRBD2,TRBJ2-5,CASRRTSGGGETQYF,TGTGCCAGCAGGAGGACTAGCGGGGGAGGGGAGACCCAGTACTTC
-,TRBV2,TRBD2,TRBJ2-7,CASRGGSLRHEQYF,TGTGCCAGCAGGGGGGGGTCCCTGCGCCACGAGCAGTACTTC
-,TRBV5-1,TRBD2,TRBJ2-1,CASSLSTSGPSVEQFF,TGCGCCAGCAGCTTGTCGACTAGCGGGCCAAGCGTTGAGCAGTTCTTC
-,TRBV2,-,TRBJ1-2,CASSGAGATYGYTF,TGTGCCAGCAGTGGGGCGGGGGCAACCTATGGCTACACCTTC
-,TRBV27,-,TRBJ2-1,CASRPSRASYNEQFF,TGTGCCAGCAGACCTAGCCGGGCTTCCTACAATGAGCAGTTCTTC
-,TRBV5-1,TRBD1,TRBJ2-1,CASSLEGQPNEQFF,TGCGCCAGCAGCTTGGAGGGACAGCCAAATGAGCAGTTCTTC
-,TRBV11-2,-,TRBJ2-6,CASSLARTAFYGANVLTF,TGTGCCAGCAGCTTAGCGCGGACAGCCTTCTACGGGGCCAACGTCCTGACTTTC
-,TRBV6-1,TRBD1,TRBJ1-2,CAGGQFDYYGYTF,TGTGCCGGGGGACAGTTCGATTACTATGGCTACACCTTC
-,TRBV6-4,-,TRBJ2-5,CAAGPQETQYF,TGTGCCGCGGGGCCCCAAGAGACCCAGTACTTC
-,TRBV10-3,-,TRBJ1-1,CAIINVGGTEAFF,TGTGCCATCATTAACGTTGGAGGCACTGAAGCTTTCTTT
-,TRBV7-9,-,TRBJ1-1,CASSLGGDREAFF,TGTGCCAGCAGCTTAGGGGGAGATCGGGAAGCTTTCTTT
-,TRBV5-1,-,TRBJ1-1,CASSLDWGMNTEAFF,TGCGCCAGCAGCTTGGACTGGGGCATGAACACTGAAGCTTTCTTT
-,TRBV13,TRBD1,TRBJ2-7,CASSYGQGQAREQYF,TGTGCCAGCAGCTACGGACAGGGGCAGGCGAGGGAGCAGTACTTC
-,TRBV2,-,TRBJ2-7,CASSGFGIYEQYF,TGTGCCAGCAGCGGATTCGGGATCTACGAGCAGTACTTC